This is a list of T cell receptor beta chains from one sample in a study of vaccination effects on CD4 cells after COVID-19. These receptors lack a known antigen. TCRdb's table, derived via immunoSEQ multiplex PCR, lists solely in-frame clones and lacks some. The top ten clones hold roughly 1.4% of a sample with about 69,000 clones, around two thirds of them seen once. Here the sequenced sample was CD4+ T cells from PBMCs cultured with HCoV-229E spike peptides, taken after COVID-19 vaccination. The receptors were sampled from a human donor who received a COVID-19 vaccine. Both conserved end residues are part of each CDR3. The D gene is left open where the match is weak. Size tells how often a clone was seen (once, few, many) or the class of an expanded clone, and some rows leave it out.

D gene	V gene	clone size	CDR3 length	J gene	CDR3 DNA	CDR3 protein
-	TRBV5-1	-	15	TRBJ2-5	TGCGCCAGCAGCGCCCTATTTGAGGGTAGGGAGACCCAGTACTTC	CASSALFEGRETQYF
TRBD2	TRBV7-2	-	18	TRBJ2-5	TGTGCCAGCAGCTTAGCGGTTTGGACTAGCGGGGTACAAGAGACCCAGTACTTC	CASSLAVWTSGVQETQYF
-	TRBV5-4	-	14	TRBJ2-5	TGTGCCAGCAGCTTGGGGACACTTCAAGAGACCCAGTACTTC	CASSLGTLQETQYF
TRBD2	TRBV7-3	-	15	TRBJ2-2	TGTGCCAGCAGAAGAGAGGGCGGGGGCACCGGGGAGCTGTTTTTT	CASRREGGGTGELFF
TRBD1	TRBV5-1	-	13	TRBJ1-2	TGCGCCAGCACCAAAGACAGGGACTATGGCTACACCTTC	CASTKDRDYGYTF
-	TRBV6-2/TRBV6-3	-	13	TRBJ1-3	TGTGCCAGCAGTTACACCTCTGGAAACACCATATATTTT	CASSYTSGNTIYF
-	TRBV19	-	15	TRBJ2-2	TGTGCCAGTAGTGCAAGGACAGTTAACACCGGGGAGCTGTTTTTT	CASSARTVNTGELFF
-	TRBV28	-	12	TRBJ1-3	TGTGCCAGCAGTCTTAATGGAAACACCATATATTTT	CASSLNGNTIYF
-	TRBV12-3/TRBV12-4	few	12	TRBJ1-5	TGTGCCAGCAGTTTGGGCAATCAGCCCCAGCATTTT	CASSLGNQPQHF
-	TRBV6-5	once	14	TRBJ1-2	TGTGCCAGCAGTTCAAACCTCATTTCCTATGGCTACACCTTC	CASSSNLISYGYTF
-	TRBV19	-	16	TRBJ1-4	TGTGCCAGTAGTTATGGACAGAGTATCGCTAATGAAAAACTGTTTTTT	CASSYGQSIANEKLFF
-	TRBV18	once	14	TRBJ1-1	TGTGCCAGCTCACCCGACAAGCTGAACACTGAAGCTTTCTTT	CASSPDKLNTEAFF
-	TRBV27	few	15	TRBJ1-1	TGTGCCAGCAGTTTATACCTTGGCAAGAACACTGAAGCTTTCTTT	CASSLYLGKNTEAFF
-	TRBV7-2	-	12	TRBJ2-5	TGTGCCAGCAGCTTAGTCCGGGAGACCCAGTACTTC	CASSLVRETQYF
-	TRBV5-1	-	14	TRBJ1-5	TGCGCCAGCAGCCCGGGGATCCTTGAGCAGCCCCAGCATTTT	CASSPGILEQPQHF
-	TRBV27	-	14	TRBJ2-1	TGTGCCAGCATGACCCGACAGGCCCACAATGAGCAGTTCTTC	CASMTRQAHNEQFF
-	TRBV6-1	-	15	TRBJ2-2	TGTGCCAGCAGTGAAGTAGGGGGAGCCACCGGGGAGCTGTTTTTT	CASSEVGGATGELFF
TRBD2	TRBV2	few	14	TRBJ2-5	TGTGCCAGCACCGGGACTAACCGACAAGAGACCCAGTACTTC	CASTGTNRQETQYF
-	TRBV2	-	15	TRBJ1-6	TGTGCCAGCAGTGCTCTGGGGGGGGCCAATTCACCCCTCCACTTT	CASSALGGANSPLHF
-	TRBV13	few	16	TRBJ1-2	TGTGCCAGCAGCCTGGGAGGGAAAACTTGGAACTATGGCTACACCTTC	CASSLGGKTWNYGYTF
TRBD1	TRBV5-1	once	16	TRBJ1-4	TGCGCCAGCAGCACCTTGACAGGGGGCGTAGGAGAAAAACTGTTTTTT	CASSTLTGGVGEKLFF
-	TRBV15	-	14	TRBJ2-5	TGTGCCACCAGCAGAGCGCCACTCGGGGAGACCCAGTACTTC	CATSRAPLGETQYF
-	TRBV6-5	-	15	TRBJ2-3	TGTGCCAGCAGTTACTCGGCCGGGGGGCAAGATACGCAGTATTTT	CASSYSAGGQDTQYF
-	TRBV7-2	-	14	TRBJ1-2	TGTGCCAGCAGCCTAGATCGGGAAAACTATGGCTACACCTTC	CASSLDRENYGYTF
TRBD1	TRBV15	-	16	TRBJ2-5	TGTGCCACCAGCAGAGAGCGGGTGGGACAGAAAGAGACCCAGTACTTC	CATSRERVGQKETQYF
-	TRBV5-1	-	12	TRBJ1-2	TGCGCCAGCAGCCGGGACGTAAGGGGCTACACCTTC	CASSRDVRGYTF
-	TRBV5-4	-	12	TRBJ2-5	TGTGCCAGCAGCTTTGTAGATGAGACCCAGTACTTC	CASSFVDETQYF
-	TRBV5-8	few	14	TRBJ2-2	TGTGCCAGCAGCTTGGGACTGAACACCGGGGAGCTGTTTTTT	CASSLGLNTGELFF
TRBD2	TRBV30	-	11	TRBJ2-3	TGTGCCTGGAGCCGGGGGGGAACGCAGTATTTT	CAWSRGGTQYF
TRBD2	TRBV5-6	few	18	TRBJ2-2	TGTGCCAGCAGCTTGTTTGGGGGGACTAGAACGAACACCGGGGAGCTGTTTTTT	CASSLFGGTRTNTGELFF
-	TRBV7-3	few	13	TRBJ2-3	TGTGCCAGCAGCTTACCTAGTCTAGATACGCAGTATTTT	CASSLPSLDTQYF
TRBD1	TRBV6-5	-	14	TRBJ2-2	TGTGCCAGCAGTTACCAGGGGGCAGCCGGGGAGCTGTTTTTT	CASSYQGAAGELFF
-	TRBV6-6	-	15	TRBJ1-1	TGTGCCAGCAGTTACAGGGACCCAGGAGACACTGAAGCTTTCTTT	CASSYRDPGDTEAFF
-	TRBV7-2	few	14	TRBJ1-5	TGTGCCAGCAGCCGGACGTTTAGCAATCAGCCCCAGCATTTT	CASSRTFSNQPQHF
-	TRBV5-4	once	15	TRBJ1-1	TGTGCCAGCAGCTCGGCCCTCAGCGCCTTCACTGAAGCTTTCTTT	CASSSALSAFTEAFF
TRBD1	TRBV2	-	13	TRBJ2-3	TGTGCCAGCAGTAGACAGGGTTCCTTCGGATCATATTTT	CASSRQGSFGSYF
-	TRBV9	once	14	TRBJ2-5	TGTGCCAGCAGCTCAGGGTACAACCAAGAGACCCAGTACTTC	CASSSGYNQETQYF
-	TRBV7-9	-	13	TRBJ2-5	TGTGCCAGCAGGTGGGGGTCTTCAGAGACCCAGTACTTC	CASRWGSSETQYF
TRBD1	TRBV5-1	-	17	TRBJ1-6	TGCGCCAGCAGCTTGGGGGTGGCGGGACAGTATAATTCACCCCTCCACTTT	CASSLGVAGQYNSPLHF
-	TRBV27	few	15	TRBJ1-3	TGTGCCAGCAGTTTATCCGCTTTCTCTGGAAACACCATATATTTT	CASSLSAFSGNTIYF
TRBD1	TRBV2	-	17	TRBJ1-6	TGTGCCAGCAAGACCAGAGTCGGACAGGGCTATAATTCACCCCTCCACTTT	CASKTRVGQGYNSPLHF
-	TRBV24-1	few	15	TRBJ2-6	TGTGCCACCAGCCAGGGTTCCTCTGGGGCCAACGTCCTGACTTTC	CATSQGSSGANVLTF
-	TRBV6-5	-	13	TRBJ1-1	TGTGCCAGCAGTTACTGGGAAAACACTGAAGCTTTCTTT	CASSYWENTEAFF
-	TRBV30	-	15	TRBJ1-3	TGTGCCTGGAGCCCCCGGGTGTTCTCTGGAAACACCATATATTTT	CAWSPRVFSGNTIYF
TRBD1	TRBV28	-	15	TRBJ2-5	TGTGCCAGCAGTTGGCCCTCGAGACAGGGGGAGACCCAGTACTTC	CASSWPSRQGETQYF
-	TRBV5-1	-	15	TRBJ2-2	TGCGCCAGCAGATCGGGATCTTCGAACACCGGGGAGCTGTTTTTT	CASRSGSSNTGELFF
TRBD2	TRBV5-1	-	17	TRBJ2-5	TGCGCCAGCAGCGTAACCCTAACTAGCGGGGGTGCGGAGACCCAGTACTTC	CASSVTLTSGGAETQYF
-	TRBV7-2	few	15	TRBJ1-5	TGTGCCAGCAGCTCCAATGGGTTCTCCAATCAGCCCCAGCATTTT	CASSSNGFSNQPQHF
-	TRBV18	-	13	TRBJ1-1	TGTGCCAGCTCCCGGGACGGGAACACTGAAGCTTTCTTT	CASSRDGNTEAFF
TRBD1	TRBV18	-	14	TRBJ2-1	TGTGCCAGCTCACCACTATCAGGGGGCAATGAGCAGTTCTTC	CASSPLSGGNEQFF
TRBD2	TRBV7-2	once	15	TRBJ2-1	TGTGCCAGCAGCTTGACTAGCGGGGGGGCCAATGAGCAGTTCTTC	CASSLTSGGANEQFF
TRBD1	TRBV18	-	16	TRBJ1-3	TGTGCCAGCTCACCATCCGCGACAGGGGCTGGAAACACCATATATTTT	CASSPSATGAGNTIYF
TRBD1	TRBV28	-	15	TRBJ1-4	TGTGCCAGCAGTTTCCAGTCAGGGGGCGTCGAAAAACTGTTTTTT	CASSFQSGGVEKLFF